Described below is a single T cell receptor beta chain sequence and its context. What it binds is not known. CDR1 is LGHNA and CDR2 is YNFKEQ in the germline V gene. V was clipped by 2 bases and J by 2 bases; unmatched bases: 9. This CDR3 has 16 residues. These data are taken from a study of cytomegalovirus exposure and HLA in healthy donors. Use of 60 Vbeta and 13 Jbeta primers characterized the PCR. This table comes from immunoSEQ multiplex PCR, and its TCRdb copy is limited to in-frame clones, with some not included. The sample shows some 120,000 clones, roughly 74% of them seen only once. Whole-study findings and limits: Reports described diagnosis of cytomegalovirus status by the classifier as highly specific and sensitive. Later genetic work tied a missense DCLRE1C variant to beta-chain V and J trimming. TCR beta sequences reportedly predicted most subjects' HLA-A and HLA-B alleles accurately. A highly shared variant cluster was judged a likely technical artifact.

The sample was PBMCs. The receptor comes from a woman aged 45-59 years in good health and CMV-seropositive. This chain links TRBV4-2 with TRBJ2-7, with TRBD1 matching over 7 bases. The CDR3 loop reads CASSQLPRDSAYEQYF. The DNA of the CDR3 is TGTGCCAGCAGCCAACTTCCTAGGGACAGTGCCTACGAGCAGTACTTC.